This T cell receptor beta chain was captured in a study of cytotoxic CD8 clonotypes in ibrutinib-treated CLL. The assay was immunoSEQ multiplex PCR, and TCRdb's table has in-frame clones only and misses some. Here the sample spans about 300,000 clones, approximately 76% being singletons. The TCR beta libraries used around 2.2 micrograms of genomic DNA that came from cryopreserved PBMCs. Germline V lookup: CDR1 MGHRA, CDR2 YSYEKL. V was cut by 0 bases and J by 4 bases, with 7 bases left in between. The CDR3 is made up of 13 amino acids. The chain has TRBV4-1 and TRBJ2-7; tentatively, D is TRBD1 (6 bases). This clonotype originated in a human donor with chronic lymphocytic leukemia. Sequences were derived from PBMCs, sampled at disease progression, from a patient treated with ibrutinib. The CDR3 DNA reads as TGCGCCAGCAGCCAAGAAACAGGGTACGAGCAGTACTTC. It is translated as CASSQETGYEQYF.